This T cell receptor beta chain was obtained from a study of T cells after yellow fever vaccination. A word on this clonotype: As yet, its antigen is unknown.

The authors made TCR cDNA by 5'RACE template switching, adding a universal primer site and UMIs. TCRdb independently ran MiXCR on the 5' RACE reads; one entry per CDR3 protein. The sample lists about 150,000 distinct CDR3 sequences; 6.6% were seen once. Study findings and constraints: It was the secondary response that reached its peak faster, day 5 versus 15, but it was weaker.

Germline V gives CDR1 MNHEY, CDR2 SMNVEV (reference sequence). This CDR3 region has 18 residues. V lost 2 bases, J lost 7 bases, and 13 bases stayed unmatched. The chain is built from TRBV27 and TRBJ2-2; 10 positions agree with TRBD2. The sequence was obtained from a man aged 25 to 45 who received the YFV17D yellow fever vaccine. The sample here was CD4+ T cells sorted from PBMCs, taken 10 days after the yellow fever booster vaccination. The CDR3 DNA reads TGTGCCAGCAGTTTACTTCCCAGCGGGAGGGCCAAGGGCGGGGAGCTGTTTTTT. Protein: CASSLLPSGRAKGGELFF.